These 22 T cell receptor beta chains share one sample of origin, sequenced in a study of blood T cell repertoires in COVID-19. Method: immunoSEQ multiplex PCR; TCRdb's copy keeps in-frame clones and lacks some. The sample comprises around 480,000 clones, 88% of which are singletons, and 10% to 15% rests with the top ten. What was sequenced was peripheral blood. The receptors stem from a woman aged 45 to 65 with COVID-19, enrolled during active disease.

The chain joins TRBV5-1 to TRBJ1-1, with D maybe TRBD1 (5 bases). Germline V gene sequence: CDR1 SGHRS, CDR2 YFSETQ. The CDR3 is 15 amino acids. V was clipped by 3 bases and J by 4 bases, with 16 bases between them. The CDR3 DNA reads TGCGCCAGCAGCTCTGGAGGGGAAGGGACCACTGAAGCTTTCTTT. This codes for CASSSGGEGTTEAFF. The whole variable domain, remainder taken from reference TRBV5-1 and TRBJ1-1, is KAGVTQTPRYLIKTRGQQVTLSCSPISGHRSVSWYQQTPGQGLQFLFEYFSETQRNKGNFPGRFSGRQFSNSRSEMNVSTLELGDSALYLCASSSGGEGTTEAFFGQGTRLTVV.

V is TRBV28 and J is TRBJ1-5, with a possible D match to TRBD1 (6 bases). The CDR3 has 16 amino acids. CDR1 is MDHEN and CDR2 is SYDVKM in the germline V gene. V lost 3 bases and J lost 2, with 14 bases in between. The CDR3 DNA reads as TGTGCCAGCAGTTTCCCTACAGGGTCGGGCAATCAGCCCCAGCATTTT. Amino acids: CASSFPTGSGNQPQHF.

The CDR3 loop is CASSEATGINQPQHF. CDR3 DNA sequence: TGTGCCAGCAGTGAAGCGACAGGGATAAATCAGCCCCAGCATTTT. The chain links TRBV6-1 to TRBJ1-5, with 7 bases matching TRBD1. Trimming took 0 bases from V and 4 from J; bases not matched to a gene: 3. The germline CDR1 and CDR2 sequences are MNHNS and SASEGT. This CDR3 comprises 15 residues.

This clone was seen more than once but under ten times. Other DNA sequences of this sample code for an identical CDR3. The chain combines TRBV27 with TRBJ1-2; D gene uncertain. Trimming shortened V by 4 bases and J by 7 bases, and 10 bases separated the two germline ends. This CDR3 spans 12 amino acids. Germline V gene data show CDR1 as MNHEY and CDR2 as SMNVEV (reference sequence). The CDR3 coding sequence is TGTGCCAGCAGTTCCCCCCCGGGTGGCTACACCTTC. Translating it yields CASSSPPGGYTF.

V usage is TRBV10-2 and J usage is TRBJ2-7; 7 nucleotides agree with TRBD1. Germline assignment: CDR1 WSHSY and CDR2 SAAADI. The CDR3 consists of 14 residues. The trim removed 2 bases at V and 2 bases at J, leaving 3 bases unmatched. In DNA form, the CDR3 reads TGCGCCAGCAGTGAGCCAGGGGGAACCTACGAGCAGTACTTC. Translated: CASSEPGGTYEQYF.

This sequence joins TRBV2 and TRBJ1-2; no clear D gene. The CDR3 covers 14 residues. Germline-derived CDR1 and CDR2 are SNHLY and FYNNEI. Trimming pared 0 bases from V and 3 bases from J, leaving 8 bases between. The CDR3 bases are TGTGCCAGCAGTGAAGCACGCGGGGACTATGGCTACACCTTC. It translates to CASSEARGDYGYTF.

The chain has TRBV7-9 and TRBJ1-2, with a possible D match to TRBD1 (5 bases). Germline V gives CDR1 SEHNR, CDR2 FQNEAQ (reference sequence). There are 16 residues in the CDR3. V dropped 5 bases and J dropped 4 bases, with 20 bases sitting between them. The CDR3: CASSHTTDLEFYGYTF. CDR3 DNA sequence: TGTGCCAGCAGCCACACGACAGATTTGGAGTTCTATGGCTACACCTTC.

This rearrangement joins TRBV24-1 to TRBJ2-2; D is uncertain. There are 13 residues in the CDR3. CDR1 is KGHDR and CDR2 is SFDVKD in the germline V gene. Trimming took 12 bases from V and 3 from J, leaving 13 bases between them. DNA for the CDR3: TGTGCCGTCGACACTGAGCACACCGGGGAGCTGTTTTTT. Its translation is CAVDTEHTGELFF.

The CDR3 DNA is TGTGCCAGCAGTGGAACTACACAGGGAACCCAGCATTTT. This translates into CASSGTTQGTQHF. J is TRBJ1-5 and V is TRBV2, with a weak D call TRBD1 (6 bases). With 4 bases removed from V and 11 bases from J, the gap between germline ends came to 15 bases. This CDR3 has 13 amino acids. Germline CDR1 SNHLY, CDR2 FYNNEI. The variable domain in full, completed from reference TRBV2 and TRBJ1-5, reads EPEVTQTPSHQVTQMGQEVILRCVPISNHLYFYWYRQILGQKVEFLVSFYNNEISEKSEIFDDQFSVERPDGSNFTLKIRSTKLEDSAMYFCASSGTTQGTQHFGDGTRLSIL.

The genes are TRBV7-9 and TRBJ2-7; the match to TRBD1 covers 9 bases. CDR1 and CDR2 (germline): SEHNR, FQNEAQ (reference sequence). This CDR3 region has 14 residues. The V and J ends lost 1 base and 5 bases, in that order; junction bases with no gene match: 3. The CDR3: CASSLEQGAHEQYF. CDR3 DNA sequence: TGTGCCAGCAGCTTAGAACAGGGGGCTCACGAGCAGTACTTC.

In this sample, this clone turned up once. The V call is TRBV30, the J call TRBJ1-2, with TRBD1 matching over 7 bases. The germline gives CDR1 GTSNPN, CDR2 SVGIG (reference sequence). The CDR3 extends over 13 amino acids. V dropped 2 bases and J dropped 7; count of bases not matched to a gene: 7. The CDR3 bases are TGTGCCTGGAGTTTAGGGGGCAATAGTGGCTACACCTTC. Residues: CAWSLGGNSGYTF.

The CDR3 DNA reads TGTGCCAGCAGTTACGGCGGGGGGGCAGCAGATACGCAGTATTTT. Protein product: CASSYGGGAADTQYF. The chain recombines TRBV6-5 with TRBJ2-3; 9 bases fit TRBD2. Germline V CDR1 and CDR2: MNHEY, SVGAGI. Trimming took 2 bases from V and 4 from J; bases not matched to a gene: 4. The CDR3 runs 15 residues.

This chain joins TRBV11-2 and TRBJ2-2, with 11 nucleotides matching TRBD2. The CDR3 covers 19 residues. Trimming cost V 0 bases and J 0 bases; bases outside gene matches: 6. CDR1 and CDR2 (germline): SGHAT, FQNNGV. The CDR3 loop is CASSLDPWTSGSNTGELFF. The CDR3 nucleotides are TGTGCCAGCAGCTTAGATCCGTGGACTAGCGGGTCGAACACCGGGGAGCTGTTTTTT.

The chain has TRBV6-5 and TRBJ1-2; possible D gene TRBD1, 5 bases. CDR1 is MNHEY, CDR2 SVGAGI, per germline. The V end was cut by 0 bases, the J end by 6 bases, with 11 bases between. The CDR3 totals 14 residues. The CDR3 nucleotides are TGTGCCAGCAGTTACTCGGGGCGCAGTGATGGCTACACCTTC. Its translation: CASSYSGRSDGYTF.

The chain joins TRBV7-2 to TRBJ2-1; a weak D match, TRBD1 (6 bases). V was pared by 5 bases and J by 1 base, with 21 bases between. The germline CDR1 and CDR2 sequences are SGHTA and FQGNSA. The CDR3 length is 18 residues. CDR3 sequence reads: CASSPSARTGWSYNEQFF. The CDR3 DNA is TGTGCCAGCAGCCCCTCCGCCCGCACAGGGTGGTCCTACAATGAGCAGTTCTTC.

The CDR3 nucleotides read TGCAGCGTTGAAGGCGGAACTAGCGGAGCCTACGAGCAGTACTTC. Translating gives CSVEGGTSGAYEQYF. The J gene is TRBJ2-7, the V gene TRBV29-1; 8 bases map to TRBD2. The CDR3 is 15 residues long. The germline gives CDR1 SQVTM, CDR2 ANQGSEA. V shed 1 base and J 2 bases; nucleotides not matched to a gene: 7.

In the case of this clone: The junction departs from the called germline gene at one end, perhaps through a read error. This CDR3 is also generated by other DNA sequences in the sample. This chain links TRBV5-4 with TRBJ2-7; 10 bases fit TRBD1. Germline assignment: CDR1 SGHNT and CDR2 YYREEE (reference sequence). This CDR3 has 14 amino acids. The CDR3 is CASSLGQGSYEQYF. DNA of the CDR3: TGTGCCAGCAGTTTGGGACAGGGGAGCTACGAGCAGTACTTC.

The chain is built from TRBV9 and TRBJ1-1, with D perhaps TRBD1 (5 bases). Germline CDR1 is SGDLS and CDR2 is YYNGEE. V lost 2 bases and J 3 bases, leaving 17 bases between the germline ends. The CDR3 runs to 16 residues. The CDR3 region has the DNA TGTGCCAGCAGCGTCGTGAAGGGGCGCGGAGACACTGAAGCTTTCTTT. It is translated as CASSVVKGRGDTEAFF.

CDR3 protein: CASSELGPNYGYTF. In DNA, the CDR3 is TGTGCCAGCAGTGAACTGGGGCCCAACTATGGCTACACCTTC. V and J are TRBV2 and TRBJ1-2; possible D gene TRBD1, 5 bases. There are 14 residues in the CDR3. V lost 2 bases to trimming and J lost 2 bases, with 9 bases between them. Germline lookup yields CDR1 SNHLY and CDR2 FYNNEI.

The chain is built from TRBV3-1 (or the pseudogene TRBV3-2) and TRBJ2-6; D call uncertain. With 2 bases removed from V and 0 bases from J, the gap between germline ends came to 5 bases. Per germline, CDR1 LGHDT and CDR2 YNNKEL (reference sequence). This CDR3 has 15 residues. The CDR3 DNA reads TGTGCCAGCAGCCAAACAGCCTCTGGGGCCAACGTCCTGACTTTC. Its translation is CASSQTASGANVLTF.

This chain links TRBV7-9 with TRBJ1-2, with 8 bases identical to TRBD1. Germline CDR1 is SEHNR and CDR2 is FQNEAQ (reference sequence). This CDR3 contains 18 residues. The J segment lost 1 base and the V segment lost 5 bases, leaving 15 bases of the junction unmatched. The CDR3 protein is CASSPLPGGQDSNYGYTF. The CDR3 bases are TGTGCCAGCAGCCCGCTCCCGGGGGGACAGGACAGTAACTATGGCTACACCTTC.

Worth noting for this clone: Other DNA sequences from this sample encode an identical CDR3 as well. The V gene is TRBV9, the J gene TRBJ1-2; no clear D. Germline CDR1 and CDR2: SGDLS and YYNGEE. V dropped 3 bases and J dropped 8 bases, with 8 bases sitting between them. CDR3 length: 11 residues. The CDR3 loop reads CASSAGLGYTF. Written as DNA, the CDR3 is TGTGCCAGCAGCGCTGGCCTCGGCTACACCTTC.